The entry below describes one T cell receptor beta chain. Its specific antigen is unknown. Per-base qualities were not stored, and no clone one base away is much larger. The sample belongs to a study of preoperative IRX-2 immunotherapy in early breast cancer (dated by TCRdb to the late 2010s). The sample's treatment or condition label is to be understood as: preoperative locoregional IRX-2 cytokine immunotherapy. The samples were obtained from a phase Ib study that tested preoperative, locoregional IRX-2 cytokine immunotherapy designed to prime immune responses. The donors were early-stage breast cancer patients who were given IRX-2 prior to surgery. The library was prepared using the immunoSEQ multiplex PCR assay. TCRdb limited this immuneACCESS table to in-frame rearrangements with V and J called. A share of clones is missing; checked studies link under half to unresolved V genes, and the rest is unexplained. The sample contains some 59,000 clones, roughly 94% of them found a single time. The ten largest account for around 1.5% of the sample.

In the germline V gene, CDR1 corresponds to SGHDN and CDR2 to FVKESK. Including the terminal cysteine and phenylalanine, the CDR3 comprises 17 residues. Just CDR3 DNA is preserved here, 51 bases in frame from base 1. The junction carries 18 bases between V and J, which are trimmed by 2 bases and 2 bases respectively. This sample was obtained from a patient treated with IRX-2 immunotherapy. The receptor chain draws on TRBV14 and TRBJ2-5; a weak D assignment points to TRBD1 (5 bases agree). The TCR sequence derives from a human donor with breast cancer. The nucleotide sequence reads as follows: TGTGCCAGCAGCCAAAAATCGTGGGGCCTGGGACAAGAGACCCAGTACTTC. It specifies CASSQKSWGLGQETQYF.